This TCR beta chain emerged from a study of T cells in Graves' hyperthyroidism and ophthalmopathy. Study overall: Upon initial diagnosis and before any treatment, peripheral blood was collected. Study-level results: Onset of ophthalmopathy came a median around 6.2 months after the model predicted it. Within blood appeared most thyroid clonotypes that had expanded above 0.001.

On this clonotype itself: The antigen is undetermined.

From RNA transcripts, TCR beta CDR3 regions were amplified. A set of HTBI primers served as the primers for a first-round RT-PCR of the TCR CDR3. In TCRdb, the multiplex PCR reads were re-called with MiXCR into one record per CDR3 protein. The table lists a few hundred thousand distinct CDR3 sequences, 13% to 15% of them singletons, with less than 20% in the top ten. For the diagnoses, clinical symptoms, serum thyroxine and TRAb, thyroid ultrasound and orbital computed tomography were used. The CDR3 length is 14 residues. Germline CDR1 reads GTSNPN; CDR2 reads SVGIG (reference sequence). V was shortened by 4 bases and J by 0 bases, with 9 bases between the two germline ends.

V usage is TRBV30 and J usage is TRBJ2-2; D is undetermined. Source material: blood. This sequence originates from a woman younger than 35 with Graves' hyperthyroidism. The CDR3 DNA sequence: TGTGCCTGGACTCTCGACGCGAACACCGGGGAGCTGTTTTTT. Its translation is CAWTLDANTGELFF.